These 17 T cell receptor beta chains originate from one sample sequenced in a study of cytomegalovirus exposure and HLA in healthy donors. Researchers ran the PCR with 60 Vbeta and 13 Jbeta primers. Sequencing was performed with immunoSEQ multiplex PCR; in TCRdb, only in-frame clones are kept and a portion is missing. This sample contains 30,000 to 35,000 clones. Sequenced input: PBMCs. These receptors all come from a woman aged 40 to 50 in good health and CMV-seropositive.

The J gene is TRBJ1-1, the V gene TRBV9; D might be TRBD1 (5 bases). Germline lookup yields CDR1 SGDLS and CDR2 YYNGEE. V lost 3 bases and J lost 0, with 12 bases in between. The CDR3 covers 15 residues. Here the CDR3 reads CASSGGDGMNTEAFF. Here the CDR3 DNA reads TGTGCCAGCAGCGGGGGGGACGGGATGAACACTGAAGCTTTCTTT.

V usage is TRBV5-1 and J usage is TRBJ2-7; weak D call: TRBD2 (7 bases). The CDR3 has 13 residues. CDR1 and CDR2 from the germline V gene are SGHRS and YFSETQ. V lost 4 bases, J lost 6 bases, and 14 bases lay in between. The DNA for the CDR3 is TGCGCCAGCAGCGTGCAGGGAGGGGGCGAGCAGTACTTC. It yields the protein CASSVQGGGEQYF.

As to this clone: At one end the junction does not follow the germline gene, possibly because of a read error. The chain combines TRBV5-1 with TRBJ1-1; tentative D call: TRBD1 (5 bases). The V gene's germline CDR1 is SGHRS and CDR2 YFSETQ. The length of the CDR3 is 15 residues. The CDR3 loop is CASTLVFGGGSEAFF. CDR3 nucleotides: TGCGCCAGCACCTTGGTTTTTGGGGGAGGCTCTGAAGCTTTCTTT. Using reference TRBV5-1 and TRBJ1-1 for the parts outside the CDR3, the full variable domain is KAGVTQTPRYLIKTRGQQVTLSCSPISGHRSVSWYQQTPGQGLQFLFEYFSETQRNKGNFPGRFSGRQFSNSRSEMNVSTLELGDSALYLCASTLVFGGGSEAFFGQGTRLTVV.

V usage is TRBV4-1 and J usage is TRBJ2-7; a possible D gene is TRBD2 (7 bases). The CDR3 is 14 amino acids. V gave up 1 base and J gave up 7 bases, with 14 bases separating them. Per the germline V gene, CDR1 is MGHRA and CDR2 is YSYEKL. The CDR3 nucleotides are TGCGCCAGCAGCCAAGCTCACGGGGGGCGAGAGCAGTACTTC. Translation: CASSQAHGGREQYF.

The chain employs TRBV9 and TRBJ1-2; TRBD1 might be the D (6 bases). Germline V gene data show CDR1 as SGDLS and CDR2 as YYNGEE. V dropped 0 bases and J dropped 3 bases, with 6 bases sitting between them. The CDR3 is made up of 13 amino acids. CDR3 coding DNA: TGTGCCAGCAGCGTAGGGACAGACTATGGCTACACCTTC. Its translation: CASSVGTDYGYTF.

The chain links TRBV5-1 to TRBJ1-3; a possible D gene is TRBD1 (5 bases). CDR1 SGHRS and CDR2 YFSETQ come from the germline V gene. There are 16 residues in the CDR3. V was clipped by 1 base and J by 0 bases, with 11 bases between them. CDR3 region: CASSLYGQGSGNTIYF. The CDR3 DNA follows: TGCGCCAGCAGCTTGTACGGGCAGGGCTCTGGAAACACCATATATTTT.

The chain combines TRBV1 with TRBJ2-2; TRBD2 is the table's D call, not checked against the DNA. TRBV1 is a pseudogene locus. The CDR3 runs 19 residues. CDR3 DNA: TGCACCAGCAGGCAATCCCTCGGGACTAGCGGGAAATGTGGCGGGGAGCTGTTTTTT. Amino acid sequence: CTSRQSLGTSGKCGGELFF.

The rearrangement uses TRBV2 and TRBJ2-1; 13 bases are a match to TRBD2. This CDR3 has 18 amino acids. Germline assignment: CDR1 SNHLY and CDR2 FYNNEI. With V trimmed by 3 bases and J by 7 bases, 12 bases remained unmatched. Here the CDR3 reads CASSDSGLAGLLRNEQFF. Here the CDR3 DNA reads TGTGCCAGCAGTGACTCGGGACTAGCGGGGCTACTAAGGAATGAGCAGTTCTTC. Combining the CDR3 with reference TRBV2 and TRBJ2-1 gives the whole variable domain EPEVTQTPSHQVTQMGQEVILRCVPISNHLYFYWYRQILGQKVEFLVSFYNNEISEKSEIFDDQFSVERPDGSNFTLKIRSTKLEDSAMYFCASSDSGLAGLLRNEQFFGPGTRLTVL.

The chain couples TRBV18 to TRBJ1-1; TRBD1 might be the D (6 bases). The germline V and J ends were trimmed by 6 bases and 4 bases, with 12 bases remaining between them. The CDR3 is 13 residues long. Germline CDR1 KGHSH, CDR2 LQKENI. In nucleotides, the CDR3 is TGTGCCAGCTCTCAAGGGGGAAGCACTGAAGCTTTCTTT. Translating gives CASSQGGSTEAFF.

This chain links TRBV30 with TRBJ2-3, with 7 bases aligning to TRBD2. J lost 2 bases, V lost 3 bases, and 2 bases had no gene match. This CDR3 contains 13 residues. Germline-derived CDR1 and CDR2 are GTSNPN and SVGIG (reference sequence). This CDR3 reads CAWSGRLTDTQYF. CDR3 bases: TGTGCCTGGAGCGGGAGGCTCACAGATACGCAGTATTTT.

The chain has TRBV4-3 and TRBJ2-5, with 9 bases fitting TRBD2. Trimming removed 0 bases from V and 1 base from J; junction bases left unmatched: 3. The CDR3 spans 16 residues. Germline assignment: CDR1 LGHNA and CDR2 YSLEER. The CDR3 bases are TGCGCCAGCAGCCAAGAGCTAGCGGGAATCCAAGAGACCCAGTACTTC. Its translation: CASSQELAGIQETQYF.

The rearrangement joins TRBV7-8 to TRBJ2-1; 12 bases fit TRBD2. The V segment lost 5 bases and the J segment 7 bases; nucleotides outside the gene matches: 12. The CDR3 loop spans 17 amino acids. Per the germline V gene, CDR1 is SGHVS and CDR2 is FQNEAQ. The CDR3 bases are TGTGCCAGCAGCCGATCACTAGCGGGAGGACCTTATAATGAGCAGTTCTTC. Protein product: CASSRSLAGGPYNEQFF.

The chain recombines TRBV4-2 with TRBJ2-7; 13 bases are a match to TRBD2. Germline-derived CDR1 and CDR2 are LGHNA and YNFKEQ. There are 14 residues in the CDR3. The V gene end was trimmed by 5 bases and the J gene end by 6 bases; junction bases not matched to a gene: 4. The CDR3 nucleotides read TGTGCCAGCAGCGGACTAGCGGGAGTGGGCGAGCAGTACTTC. Its translation is CASSGLAGVGEQYF.

The chain links TRBV6-5 to TRBJ2-4; 7 positions agree with TRBD1. V lost 8 bases and J lost 0; bases outside the gene matches: 7. Per the germline V gene, CDR1 is MNHEY and CDR2 is SVGAGI. The CDR3 contains 15 residues. CDR3: CASSGGQLAKNIQYF. Here the CDR3 DNA reads TGTGCCAGCTCTGGGGGACAGCTAGCCAAAAACATTCAGTACTTC.

This chain joins TRBV5-6 and TRBJ2-7; maybe TRBD2 (5 bases). CDR1 is SGHDT and CDR2 is YYEEEE in the germline V gene. The CDR3 extends over 15 amino acids. V gave up 4 bases and J gave up 2 bases, with 16 bases separating them. CDR3 sequence reads: CASSGGPGGTYEQYF. Written as DNA, the CDR3 is TGTGCCAGCAGCGGAGGACCCGGTGGAACCTACGAGCAGTACTTC.

The chain is built from TRBV4-3 and TRBJ1-2, with D hard to call. CDR3 length: 16 amino acids. Trimming shortened V by 0 bases and J by 3 bases, and 14 bases separated the two germline ends. The V gene's germline CDR1 is LGHNA and CDR2 YSLEER. CDR3 sequence reads: CASSQDLSAADYGYTF. In DNA form, the CDR3 reads TGCGCCAGCAGCCAAGATCTGTCCGCGGCGGACTATGGCTACACCTTC.

The chain has TRBV4-1 and TRBJ2-3; 13 nucleotides align to TRBD2. Germline V gives CDR1 MGHRA, CDR2 YSYEKL. The CDR3 extends over 15 amino acids. The J segment lost 4 bases and the V segment lost 3 bases, leaving 1 base of the junction unmatched. The CDR3 DNA is TGCGCCAGCAGCCATACTAGCGGGAGGGCAGATACGCAGTATTTT. Its translation: CASSHTSGRADTQYF.